The 25 T cell receptor beta chains presented below share a single source sample, sequenced in a study of blood T cell repertoires in COVID-19. Generated by immunoSEQ multiplex PCR, the TCRdb table keeps only in-frame clones and is missing some. The table shows tens of thousands of clones, with around four fifths occurring only once. The sequencing sample was made of peripheral blood. These receptors were taken from a human donor in a cohort sampled during active COVID-19.

CDR3 loop: CASSLGGDGWTEAFF. CDR3 sequence (DNA): TGTGCCAGCAGCTTAGGCGGGGATGGTTGGACTGAAGCTTTCTTT. This chain uses TRBV13 with TRBJ1-1; no reliable D call. The CDR3 spans 15 residues. Germline CDR1 PRHDT, CDR2 FYEKMQ (reference sequence). V dropped 0 bases and J dropped 5 bases, with 13 bases sitting between them.

This clone was recorded a few times. The gene calls are TRBV19 and TRBJ2-1; D might be TRBD2 (6 bases). This CDR3 has 14 amino acids. V was pared by 6 bases and J by 2 bases, with 11 bases between. The germline V gene has CDR1 LNHDA and CDR2 SQIVND (reference sequence). Written as DNA, the CDR3 is TGTGCCAGTAGCCGGGACTTAACCTACAATGAGCAGTTCTTC. Its protein product is CASSRDLTYNEQFF.

The chain joins TRBV5-1 to TRBJ2-1; 12 nucleotides line up with TRBD2. V shed 1 base, J shed 10 bases, and the junction held 6 bases outside the gene matches. The CDR3 is 15 residues long. The V gene's germline CDR1 is SGHRS and CDR2 YFSETQ. The CDR3 bases are TGCGCCAGCAGCTTGTCTAGCGGGGGGGCCAGGGAGCAGTTCTTC. It encodes CASSLSSGGAREQFF.

A note on this clone: Other DNA sequences in the same sample also yield this CDR3. V is TRBV13 and J is TRBJ2-7; D perhaps matches TRBD1 (6 bases). V dropped 0 bases and J dropped 1 base, with 13 bases sitting between them. Germline V gene sequence: CDR1 PRHDT, CDR2 FYEKMQ (reference sequence). CDR3 length: 16 amino acids. Here the CDR3 DNA reads TGTGCCAGCAGCTTAGGCAGACAGGAGTTTTCCTACGAGCAGTACTTC. Protein sequence: CASSLGRQEFSYEQYF.

The chain combines TRBV6-5 with TRBJ2-7, with 8 bases matching TRBD1. The germline V gene has CDR1 MNHEY and CDR2 SVGAGI. With 5 bases clipped from V and 11 bases from J, the junction kept 14 bases outside the gene matches. The CDR3 consists of 14 residues. CDR3 amino acids: CASSRDPGQASKYF. The CDR3 nucleotides are TGTGCCAGCAGTAGGGATCCGGGACAGGCGTCTAAGTACTTC.

CDR3 DNA sequence: TGTGCCAGCAGCCTCAGCACAGGGGGCGGCTATGGCTACACCTTC. This codes for CASSLSTGGGYGYTF. The genes are TRBV3-1 (or the pseudogene TRBV3-2) and TRBJ1-2; the match to TRBD1 covers 9 bases. The CDR3 consists of 15 residues. CDR1 is LGHDT, CDR2 YNNKEL, per germline (reference sequence). V was pared by 4 bases and J by 4 bases, with 7 bases of the junction left unmatched.

V usage is TRBV25-1 and J usage is TRBJ1-5; D not resolved. CDR1 is MGHDK, CDR2 SYGVNS, per germline. Trimming took off 4 bases at V and 2 bases at J, with 6 bases between the two ends. CDR3 size: 13 residues. CDR3 loop: CASSVGGNQPQHF. The CDR3, as DNA: TGTGCCAGCAGTGTGGGAGGCAATCAGCCCCAGCATTTT.

V is TRBV6-6 and J is TRBJ2-7, with 7 bases aligning to TRBD1. The V segment lost 6 bases and the J segment 5 bases; nucleotides outside the gene matches: 16. The germline gives CDR1 MNHNY, CDR2 SVGAGI (reference sequence). CDR3 length: 16 residues. The CDR3 reads CASRLGQSRLTDEQYF. CDR3 DNA sequence: TGTGCCAGCAGATTGGGACAGTCCCGCCTAACCGACGAGCAGTACTTC.

This chain uses TRBV5-8 with TRBJ2-1; 10 nucleotides align to TRBD2. J was trimmed by 9 bases and V by 0 bases; bases with no gene match: 9. In germline, CDR1 is SGHTS, CDR2 YDEGEE. There are 16 residues in the CDR3. CDR3 residues: CASSLGPQRGGREQFF. The CDR3 DNA follows: TGTGCCAGCAGCTTGGGGCCCCAGCGGGGGGGCCGTGAGCAGTTCTTC.

J is TRBJ2-7 and V is TRBV5-1; tentative D call: TRBD2 (5 bases). Per germline, CDR1 SGHRS and CDR2 YFSETQ. V gave up 4 bases and J gave up 2 bases, with 13 bases separating them. CDR3 length: 14 residues. The DNA for the CDR3 is TGCGCCAGCAGCCCCCCCACCGGGGCCTACGAGCAGTACTTC. This sequence encodes CASSPPTGAYEQYF.

The rearrangement links TRBV5-6 to TRBJ1-1, with D unresolved. The V gene's germline CDR1 is SGHDT and CDR2 YYEEEE. The CDR3 length is 16 residues. The V gene lost 2 bases and the J gene lost 4 bases, with 18 bases spanning the gap. CDR3 amino acids: CASSFLGVLLVTEAFF. In DNA form, the CDR3 reads TGTGCCAGCAGCTTTCTCGGGGTCTTGTTGGTCACTGAAGCTTTCTTT.

The CDR3 DNA is TGTGCCAGCAGCTTAGATCTCTGGGCCGCTGAAGCTTTCTTT. This translates into CASSLDLWAAEAFF. This chain connects TRBV7-9 to TRBJ1-1, with D uncertain. Between the trimmed V and J ends, which lost 1 base and 6 bases, there was a span of 12 bases. CDR1 is SEHNR, CDR2 FQNEAQ, per germline (reference sequence). CDR3 length: 14 amino acids.

The rearrangement joins TRBV10-3 to TRBJ1-5; D not resolved. This CDR3 has 12 residues. CDR1 ENHRY and CDR2 SYGVKD come from the germline V gene. Trimming took 10 bases from V and 2 from J, leaving 9 bases between them. CDR3 DNA: TGTGCCACCCATTCGGGCAATCAGCCCCAGCATTTT. Translating it yields CATHSGNQPQHF.

This chain joins TRBV14 and TRBJ1-1; D gene ambiguous. The germline CDR1 and CDR2 sequences are SGHDN and FVKESK. CDR3 size: 15 residues. V was shortened by 4 bases and J by 1 base, with 13 bases between the two germline ends. The CDR3 region has the DNA TGTGCCAGCAGCCGTAGAACACAGAGGAACACTGAAGCTTTCTTT. This codes for CASSRRTQRNTEAFF.

The chain employs TRBV6-6 and TRBJ2-7, with 9 bases matching TRBD2. The germline V gene encodes CDR1 MNHNY and CDR2 SVGAGI (reference sequence). This CDR3 region has 15 residues. Trimming removed 6 bases from V and 7 bases from J; junction bases left unmatched: 13. CDR3 amino acids: CASREPGLASLEQYF. For the CDR3, the DNA is TGTGCCAGCAGGGAGCCGGGACTAGCTTCCCTGGAGCAGTACTTC.

The chain is built from TRBV2 and TRBJ2-7; a possible D gene is TRBD1 (6 bases). V was shortened by 4 bases and J by 4 bases, with 17 bases between the two germline ends. Germline CDR1 reads SNHLY; CDR2 reads FYNNEI. The CDR3 length is 15 residues. The CDR3 DNA is TGTGCCAGCAGTGGGGAAACAGGGAATTATTACGAGCAGTACTTC. Its protein product is CASSGETGNYYEQYF.

This clone ranks as medium-sized. The J gene is TRBJ1-2, the V gene TRBV6-2 or TRBV6-3; 7 bases line up with TRBD1. With 6 bases clipped from V and 4 bases from J, the junction kept 14 bases outside the gene matches. The germline V gene encodes CDR1 MNHEY and CDR2 SVGEGT. The CDR3 consists of 16 residues. This chain's CDR3 is CASRYRGDRLGYGYTF. CDR3 nucleotide sequence: TGTGCCAGCAGGTACAGGGGCGACCGCCTAGGCTATGGCTACACCTTC.

CDR3 DNA: TGTGCCAGCAGCCCGCGTAATGGGGTAGCGGGGCGAGATACGCAGTATTTT. It yields the protein CASSPRNGVAGRDTQYF. The V call is TRBV3-1 (or the pseudogene TRBV3-2), the J call TRBJ2-3; 8 bases agree with TRBD2. The CDR3 is 17 amino acids. V shed 4 bases and J 5 bases; nucleotides not matched to a gene: 14. The germline V gene has CDR1 LGHDT and CDR2 YNNKEL (reference sequence).

The J gene is TRBJ2-3, the V gene TRBV6-5; 9 positions match TRBD2. The V and J ends lost 8 bases and 0 bases, in that order; junction bases with no gene match: 6. CDR3 length equals 15 residues. Germline V gene lookup returns CDR1 MNHEY and CDR2 SVGAGI. Here the CDR3 reads CASSMRGGSTDTQYF. CDR3 coding DNA: TGTGCCAGCTCGATGCGGGGGGGAAGCACAGATACGCAGTATTTT.

This chain connects TRBV9 to TRBJ2-3; 12 bases match TRBD2. The germline CDR1 and CDR2 sequences are SGDLS and YYNGEE. The CDR3 extends over 16 amino acids. V was pared by 0 bases and J by 5 bases, with 4 bases of the junction left unmatched. The CDR3, as DNA: TGTGCCAGCAGCGTAGGACTAGCGGGGGCGGAAGATACGCAGTATTTT. It codes for CASSVGLAGAEDTQYF.

This clone has only a few counts. This chain joins TRBV25-1 and TRBJ2-7; D remains ambiguous. In germline, CDR1 is MGHDK, CDR2 SYGVNS. V was pared by 1 base and J by 5 bases, with 6 bases between. This CDR3 region has 12 residues. CDR3 residues: CASSESSHEQYF. The CDR3 nucleotides are TGTGCCAGCAGTGAATCGTCCCACGAGCAGTACTTC.

This chain uses TRBV10-3 with TRBJ2-3, with TRBD2 matching over 7 bases. CDR3 length equals 14 residues. V lost 7 bases to trimming and J lost 2 bases; unmatched junction nucleotides: 6. Germline values: CDR1 ENHRY, CDR2 SYGVKD. The CDR3 sequence is CAINIGGFTDTQYF. CDR3 DNA sequence: TGTGCCATCAATATCGGGGGGTTCACAGATACGCAGTATTTT.

This clone was detected only once. The rearrangement joins TRBV19 to TRBJ2-2; maybe TRBD1 (6 bases). The V gene lost 8 bases and the J gene lost 4 bases, with 14 bases spanning the gap. The CDR3 length is 14 residues. From germline, CDR1 is LNHDA and CDR2 SQIVND (reference sequence). The CDR3 is CASLGAGLTGELFF. In nucleotides, the CDR3 is TGTGCCAGTTTGGGGGCAGGTCTCACCGGGGAGCTGTTTTTT.

As for this clone: This sample includes further DNA sequences coding for the same CDR3. The rearrangement uses TRBV5-1 and TRBJ2-3; TRBD2 aligns across 10 bases. CDR1 and CDR2 from the germline V gene are SGHRS and YFSETQ. The CDR3 is 15 residues long. J was trimmed by 6 bases and V by 4 bases; bases with no gene match: 8. Here the CDR3 reads CASSVLAGGRDTQYF. In nucleotides, the CDR3 is TGCGCCAGCAGCGTATTAGCGGGGGGTCGGGATACGCAGTATTTT.

The genes are TRBV6-5 and TRBJ1-2; 9 bases agree with TRBD1. The CDR3 consists of 14 residues. J gave up 4 bases and V 10 bases, and 10 bases lay outside the gene matches. Looked up from germline, CDR1 is MNHEY and CDR2 is SVGAGI. The CDR3 bases are TGTGCCAACCACCGGGACAGGGATCTCTATGGCTACACCTTC. Protein sequence: CANHRDRDLYGYTF.